The 18 T cell receptor beta chains given below trace back to one sample, sequenced in a study of blood T cell repertoires in COVID-19. Clones were sequenced by immunoSEQ multiplex PCR, and TCRdb holds only the in-frame ones, with some missing. The sample holds 140,000 to 150,000 clones, 85% seen once. Sequencing input: peripheral blood. The origin of the receptors is a middle-aged woman with active or convalescent COVID-19.

V gene TRBV18 combines with J gene TRBJ1-1; 8 bases are a match to TRBD1. This CDR3 spans 13 amino acids. The trim removed 6 bases at V and 7 bases at J, leaving 7 bases unmatched. Per germline, CDR1 KGHSH and CDR2 LQKENI. The CDR3, as DNA: TGTGCCAGCTCCCAAGACAGGGGACTTGAAGCTTTCTTT. Protein sequence: CASSQDRGLEAFF.

The V call is TRBV3-1 (or the pseudogene TRBV3-2), the J call TRBJ2-5, with TRBD2 matching over 8 bases. Trimming removed 4 bases from V and 7 bases from J; junction bases left unmatched: 8. The germline CDR1 and CDR2 sequences are LGHDT and YNNKEL (reference sequence). The CDR3 has 14 residues. The CDR3 nucleotides read TGTGCCAGCAGCCCTGGCGGGGGGATAGGGACCCAGTACTTC. Amino acids: CASSPGGGIGTQYF.

V is TRBV15 and J is TRBJ1-2; TRBD1 might be the D (6 bases). CDR3 length equals 13 residues. CDR1 is LNHNV and CDR2 is YYDKDF in the germline V gene (reference sequence). The V and J ends lost 1 base and 5 bases respectively, with 8 bases between them. The CDR3 spells CATSRGQEYGYTF. CDR3 nucleotide sequence: TGTGCCACCAGCAGAGGACAGGAATATGGCTACACCTTC.

This clone turned up a few times. This rearrangement joins TRBV28 to TRBJ2-7; TRBD2 matches 10 bases. The germline gives CDR1 MDHEN, CDR2 SYDVKM. V lost 6 bases, J lost 1 base, and 0 bases stayed unmatched. This CDR3 has 13 amino acids. In DNA, the CDR3 is TGTGCCAGCAGGACTAGCGGGTCCTACGAGCAGTACTTC. It yields the protein CASRTSGSYEQYF. Full variable domain (missing parts from reference TRBV28 and TRBJ2-7): DVKVTQSSRYLVKRTGEKVFLECVQDMDHENMFWYRQDPGLGLRLIYFSYDVKMKEKGDIPEGYSVSREKKERFSLILESASTNQTSMYLCASRTSGSYEQYFGPGTRLTVT.

The chain carries TRBV30 and TRBJ2-3; 10 nucleotides line up with TRBD2. Trimming at V came to 1 base and at J to 5 bases, leaving 6 bases not matched to a gene. Per germline, CDR1 GTSNPN and CDR2 SVGIG (reference sequence). This CDR3 region has 15 residues. The CDR3 loop is CAWSALAGVLDTQYF. Here the CDR3 DNA reads TGTGCCTGGAGTGCGCTAGCGGGAGTTTTAGATACGCAGTATTTT.

The chain carries TRBV7-9 and TRBJ2-7; a weak D match, TRBD2 (6 bases). The CDR3 loop spans 15 amino acids. Trimming shortened V by 8 bases and J by 0 bases, and 17 bases separated the two germline ends. Germline assignment: CDR1 SEHNR and CDR2 FQNEAQ (reference sequence). The CDR3 loop is CASVSGTQTSYEQYF. CDR3 coding DNA: TGTGCCAGCGTCTCCGGGACTCAAACCTCCTACGAGCAGTACTTC. The full variable domain, in which reference TRBV7-9 and TRBJ2-7 provide the parts outside the CDR3, is DTGVSQNPRHKITKRGQNVTFRCDPISEHNRLYWYRQTLGQGPEFLTYFQNEAQLEKSRLLSDRFSAERPKGSFSTLEIQRTEQGDSAMYLCASVSGTQTSYEQYFGPGTRLTVT.

This clone has just one count. The chain couples TRBV19 to TRBJ1-3, with 7 bases that match TRBD1. CDR1 and CDR2 from the germline V gene are LNHDA and SQIVND (reference sequence). The ends lost 7 bases at V and 0 bases at J; junction bases unmatched: 6. The CDR3 is made up of 15 amino acids. DNA of the CDR3: TGTGCCAGTACCCCGGACAGGAGCTCTGGAAACACCATATATTTT. This codes for CASTPDRSSGNTIYF.

This chain uses TRBV28 with TRBJ1-2; D is unresolved. The CDR3 spans 15 residues. The ends were cut back, 6 bases at V and 7 bases at J, with 21 bases in the middle. Germline CDR1 and CDR2: MDHEN and SYDVKM. CDR3 sequence: CASSPGPRARFGYTF. CDR3 sequence (DNA): TGTGCCAGCAGCCCGGGCCCGAGGGCGCGGTTTGGCTACACCTTC.

This clone was seen only once. The chain has TRBV28 and TRBJ1-2; 8 nucleotides line up with TRBD1. V was pared by 6 bases and J by 2 bases, with 8 bases of the junction left unmatched. The CDR3 is 15 amino acids. Germline CDR1 and CDR2: MDHEN and SYDVKM. This CDR3 is CASSLTPGGNYGYTF. Written as DNA, the CDR3 is TGTGCCAGCAGCTTAACCCCAGGGGGCAACTATGGCTACACCTTC.

This clone has only a few counts. The chain links TRBV9 to TRBJ1-4, with a weak D call TRBD1 (5 bases). Germline V lookup: CDR1 SGDLS, CDR2 YYNGEE. CDR3 length: 13 residues. Trimming shortened V by 5 bases and J by 6 bases, and 11 bases separated the two germline ends. The CDR3 spells CASRAARDEKLFF. The DNA for the CDR3 is TGTGCCAGCAGGGCCGCCAGGGATGAAAAACTGTTTTTT.

The genes are TRBV3-1 (or the pseudogene TRBV3-2) and TRBJ2-3; the D is unclear. The CDR3 sequence is 12 residues long. The germline V and J ends were trimmed by 1 base and 6 bases, with 5 bases remaining between them. Looked up from germline, CDR1 is LGHDT and CDR2 is YNNKEL (reference sequence). The CDR3 spells CASSQAQDTQYF. Here the CDR3 DNA reads TGTGCCAGCAGCCAAGCCCAGGATACGCAGTATTTT.

V and J are TRBV4-1 and TRBJ1-2; 12 nucleotides match TRBD1. CDR1 and CDR2 from the germline V gene are MGHRA and YSYEKL. Trimming at V came to 2 bases and at J to 7 bases, leaving 5 bases not matched to a gene. The CDR3 totals 15 residues. In nucleotides, the CDR3 is TGCGCCAGCAGCCAAATGGGACAGGGGGCGGGTGGCTACACCTTC. Translated: CASSQMGQGAGGYTF.

This clone appeared a few times. The chain joins TRBV29-1 to TRBJ2-2; D perhaps matches TRBD2 (6 bases). The germline gives CDR1 SQVTM, CDR2 ANQGSEA. CDR3 size: 13 residues. Trimming left V 4 bases short and J 3 bases short, with 9 bases between. The CDR3, as DNA: TGCAGCGTTGGCACTAGCCACACCGGGGAGCTGTTTTTT. Protein product: CSVGTSHTGELFF.

Notes on this clone: Other nucleotide sequences from this sample produce the same CDR3. J is TRBJ1-1 and V is TRBV9; D gene unclear. The ends were cut back, 2 bases at V and 3 bases at J, with 8 bases in the middle. CDR1 and CDR2 (germline): SGDLS, YYNGEE. The CDR3 sequence is 13 residues long. The CDR3 sequence: CASSVGGYTEAFF. The CDR3 DNA reads as TGTGCCAGCAGCGTTGGCGGGTACACTGAAGCTTTCTTT.

The V and J genes are TRBV27 and TRBJ2-5, with a weak D call TRBD2 (5 bases). The V end lost 0 bases, the J end lost 4 bases, and 6 bases lay between the germline ends. CDR3 size: 13 residues. Per germline, CDR1 MNHEY and CDR2 SMNVEV (reference sequence). The chain's CDR3 is CASSLSRAETQYF. In nucleotides, the CDR3 is TGTGCCAGCAGTTTATCGCGGGCAGAGACCCAGTACTTC.

V is TRBV6-1 and J is TRBJ2-3; 7 nucleotides line up with TRBD1. V trimming: 5 bases; J trimming: 3 bases; junction bases outside the gene matches: 2. There are 13 residues in the CDR3. Looked up from germline, CDR1 is MNHNS and CDR2 is SASEGT. The chain's CDR3 is CASSRDSTDTQYF. Written as DNA, the CDR3 is TGTGCCAGCAGTCGGGACAGTACAGATACGCAGTATTTT.

The J gene is TRBJ1-4, the V gene TRBV6-6; 7 bases line up with TRBD1. Germline assignment: CDR1 MNHNY and CDR2 SVGAGI (reference sequence). Trimming removed 6 bases from V and 8 bases from J; junction bases left unmatched: 12. The length of the CDR3 is 15 residues. The chain's CDR3 is CASSQRQGQGEKLFF. The CDR3 DNA is TGTGCCAGCAGCCAGAGACAGGGTCAGGGGGAAAAACTGTTTTTT.

This sequence joins TRBV27 and TRBJ1-1; no definite D call. The CDR3 loop spans 14 amino acids. Per the germline V gene, CDR1 is MNHEY and CDR2 is SMNVEV (reference sequence). The ends were cut back, 2 bases at V and 9 bases at J, with 16 bases in the middle. The chain's CDR3 is CASSLNGVGPKAFF. The CDR3 nucleotides read TGTGCCAGCAGTTTAAACGGGGTAGGTCCAAAAGCTTTCTTT.